This passage covers 9 T cell receptor beta chains from one sample sequenced in a study of blood T cell repertoires in COVID-19. The data were produced by immunoSEQ multiplex PCR, yet TCRdb's version contains in-frame clones alone and is incomplete. The repertoire holds 250,000 to 350,000 clones, about 89% seen once, with roughly 7.1% in the top ten. The sequencing input was peripheral blood. The source is a woman aged 50 to 65 who had recovered from COVID-19.

The chain joins TRBV5-1 to TRBJ2-5, with D possibly matching TRBD2 (6 bases). The CDR3 is made up of 15 amino acids. Germline CDR1 and CDR2: SGHRS and YFSETQ. The V and J ends lost 2 bases and 4 bases respectively, with 15 bases between them. CDR3: CASSFGGANGETQYF. The CDR3 coding sequence is TGCGCCAGCAGCTTTGGCGGGGCGAACGGAGAGACCCAGTACTTC. The variable domain in full, completed from reference TRBV5-1 and TRBJ2-5, reads KAGVTQTPRYLIKTRGQQVTLSCSPISGHRSVSWYQQTPGQGLQFLFEYFSETQRNKGNFPGRFSGRQFSNSRSEMNVSTLELGDSALYLCASSFGGANGETQYFGPGTRLLVL.

This chain connects TRBV2 to TRBJ2-3; D gene uncertain. With 5 bases removed from V and 4 bases from J, the gap between germline ends came to 16 bases. CDR3 length: 15 residues. Per germline, CDR1 SNHLY and CDR2 FYNNEI. CDR3 nucleotide sequence: TGTGCCAGCAGTCCAGACATAAACTGGGCAGATACGCAGTATTTT. This sequence encodes CASSPDINWADTQYF. Variable domain in full (rest from reference TRBV2 and TRBJ2-3): EPEVTQTPSHQVTQMGQEVILRCVPISNHLYFYWYRQILGQKVEFLVSFYNNEISEKSEIFDDQFSVERPDGSNFTLKIRSTKLEDSAMYFCASSPDINWADTQYFGPGTRLTVL.

For this clone: Other DNA sequences in this sample translate to the same CDR3. The V call is TRBV4-3, the J call TRBJ1-2; possibly TRBD1 for D (6 bases). The CDR3 is 13 amino acids. Germline V CDR1 and CDR2: LGHNA, YSLEER. Trimming left V 0 bases short and J 5 bases short, with 7 bases between. In nucleotides, the CDR3 is TGCGCCAGCAGCCAAGAAACAGGGTATGGCTACACCTTC. Protein: CASSQETGYGYTF.

The chain employs TRBV4-3 and TRBJ1-6, with 10 bases matching TRBD1. Germline V lookup: CDR1 LGHNA, CDR2 YSLEER. The CDR3 runs 18 residues. Trimming at V came to 3 bases and at J to 8 bases, leaving 13 bases not matched to a gene. The CDR3 spells CASSQGSDFGTGDSPLHF. The CDR3, as DNA: TGCGCCAGCAGCCAGGGTAGCGACTTCGGGACAGGGGATTCACCCCTCCACTTT.

The chain has TRBV4-3 and TRBJ1-2; D is undetermined. The CDR3 consists of 14 residues. V lost 3 bases and J lost 8, with 16 bases in between. CDR1 LGHNA and CDR2 YSLEER come from the germline V gene. This CDR3 reads CASSQESLQRGYTF. CDR3 DNA: TGCGCCAGCAGCCAGGAAAGCTTGCAGCGGGGCTACACCTTC.

The chain couples TRBV29-1 to TRBJ1-2; D unresolved. Germline-derived CDR1 and CDR2 are SQVTM and ANQGSEA. V was trimmed by 4 bases and J by 6 bases, leaving 12 bases between them. The CDR3 is 12 residues long. The CDR3 protein is CSVGERVDGYTF. In DNA form, the CDR3 reads TGCAGCGTTGGGGAGAGGGTCGATGGCTACACCTTC.

This clone came up a few times. The V gene is TRBV5-8, the J gene TRBJ2-2; D unresolved. V was pared by 1 base and J by 6 bases, with 16 bases between. CDR1 and CDR2 from the germline V gene are SGHTS and YDEGEE. This CDR3 is built from 16 residues. For the CDR3, the DNA is TGTGCCAGCAGCTTGAATTATGGGCAGAGACCCGGGGAGCTGTTTTTT. This encodes CASSLNYGQRPGELFF.

V and J are TRBV28 and TRBJ2-7, with a possible D match to TRBD2 (7 bases). Trimming removed 3 bases from V and 3 bases from J, with 9 bases in between. The length of the CDR3 is 13 residues. Per germline, CDR1 MDHEN and CDR2 SYDVKM. The CDR3 here is CASSLGGLYEQYF. CDR3 in DNA: TGTGCCAGCAGTTTGGGGGGGCTCTACGAGCAGTACTTC.

V is TRBV3-1 (or the pseudogene TRBV3-2) and J is TRBJ1-3; no clear D. V was clipped by 1 base and J by 3 bases, with 7 bases between them. The CDR3 covers 14 residues. Germline CDR1 is LGHDT and CDR2 is YNNKEL (reference sequence). DNA of the CDR3: TGTGCCAGCAGCCAAGTTCGGGGTGGAAACACCATATATTTT. It encodes CASSQVRGGNTIYF.